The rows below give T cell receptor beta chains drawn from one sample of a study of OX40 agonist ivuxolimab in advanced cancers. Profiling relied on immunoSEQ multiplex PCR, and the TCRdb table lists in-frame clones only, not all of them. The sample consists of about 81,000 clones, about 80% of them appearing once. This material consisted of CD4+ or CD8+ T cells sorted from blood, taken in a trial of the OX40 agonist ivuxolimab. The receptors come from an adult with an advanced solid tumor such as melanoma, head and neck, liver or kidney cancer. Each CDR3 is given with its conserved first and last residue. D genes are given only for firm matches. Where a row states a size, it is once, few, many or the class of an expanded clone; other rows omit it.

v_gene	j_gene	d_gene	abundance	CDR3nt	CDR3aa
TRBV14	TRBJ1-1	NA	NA	TGTGCCAGCAGCCCCCCAGTAGAGAACACTGAAGCTTTCTTT	CASSPPVENTEAFF
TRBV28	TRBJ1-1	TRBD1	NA	TGTGCCAGCAGTAGATACAGGGGAAGGACTGAAGCTTTCTTT	CASSRYRGRTEAFF
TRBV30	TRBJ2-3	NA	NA	TGTGCCTGGAGTACAGGGACAGATACGCAGTATTTT	CAWSTGTDTQYF
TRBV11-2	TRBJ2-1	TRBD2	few	TGTGCCAGCAGCTTTACCGGGACTAGAGAGGGTAATGAGCAGTTCTTC	CASSFTGTREGNEQFF
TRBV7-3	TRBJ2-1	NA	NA	TGTGCCAGCAGCACACGGCTTAACAATGAGCAGTTCTTC	CASSTRLNNEQFF
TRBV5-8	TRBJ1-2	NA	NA	TGTGCCAGCAGCTTAAGCGGGCAGAACTATGGCTACACCTTC	CASSLSGQNYGYTF
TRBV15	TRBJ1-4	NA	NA	TGTGCCACCAGCAGAGGGGGGGCAGGTGCAACTAATGAAAAACTGTTTTTT	CATSRGGAGATNEKLFF
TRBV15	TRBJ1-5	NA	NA	TGTGCCACCAGCAGAGATTTCGCGGGAAATCAGCCCCAGCATTTT	CATSRDFAGNQPQHF
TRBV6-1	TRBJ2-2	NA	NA	TGTGCCAGCAGTGTGACAGGACAGAACACCGGGGAGCTGTTTTTT	CASSVTGQNTGELFF
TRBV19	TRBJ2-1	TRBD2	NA	TGTGCCAGTAGGGACCGGGGGGTGCATGAGCAGTTCTTC	CASRDRGVHEQFF
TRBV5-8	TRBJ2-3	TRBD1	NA	TGTGCCAGCAGCACACGGGACAGGGTGGGGGCAACAGATACGCAGTATTTT	CASSTRDRVGATDTQYF
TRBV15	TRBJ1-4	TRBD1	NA	TGTGCCACCAGCAGAGATCGGGGACAGGGTCGAGAGGAACTGTTTTTT	CATSRDRGQGREELFF
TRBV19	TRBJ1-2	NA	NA	TGTGCCAGTACGGCAGGGCCTAACTATGGCTACACCTTC	CASTAGPNYGYTF
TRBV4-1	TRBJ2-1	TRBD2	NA	TGCGCCAGCAGCCAGATAGGGACTAGCGGTAACAATGAGCAGTTCTTC	CASSQIGTSGNNEQFF
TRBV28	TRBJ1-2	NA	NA	TGTGCCAGCAGCTCGGGACAATTTGGCTACACCTTC	CASSSGQFGYTF
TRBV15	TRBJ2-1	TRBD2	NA	TGTGCCACCAGCGGATATAGCGGGAGCTCCTACAATGAGCAGTTCTTC	CATSGYSGSSYNEQFF
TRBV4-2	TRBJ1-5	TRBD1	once	TGTGCCAGCAGCCAAGATGGGACAGGTAAGGAGCCCCAGCATTTT	CASSQDGTGKEPQHF
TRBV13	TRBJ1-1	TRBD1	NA	TGTGCCAGCAGCTTGACAGGGAGTACTGAAGCTTTCTTT	CASSLTGSTEAFF